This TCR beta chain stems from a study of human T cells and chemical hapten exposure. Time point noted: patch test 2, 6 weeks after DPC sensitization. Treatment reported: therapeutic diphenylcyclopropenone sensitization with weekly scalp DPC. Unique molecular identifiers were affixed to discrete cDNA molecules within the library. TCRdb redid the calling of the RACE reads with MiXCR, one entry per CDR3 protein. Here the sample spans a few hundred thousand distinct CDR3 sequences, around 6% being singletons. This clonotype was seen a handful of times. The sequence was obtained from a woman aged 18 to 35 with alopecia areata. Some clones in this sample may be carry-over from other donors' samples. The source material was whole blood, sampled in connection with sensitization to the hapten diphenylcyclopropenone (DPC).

CDR3 nucleotide sequence: TGTGCCAGCAGCTTAGCAGGGACAGGGGTTACTGAAGCTTTCTTT. It yields the protein CASSLAGTGVTEAFF. The rearrangement joins TRBV7-2 to TRBJ1-1, with TRBD1 matching 10 bases. Looked up from germline, CDR1 is SGHTA and CDR2 is FQGNSA. CDR3 length: 15 residues. V dropped 0 bases and J dropped 5; count of bases not matched to a gene: 3.